Sequencing of this T cell receptor (beta chain) was carried out in a study of beta chain bispecific antibodies for T cell cancers (dated by TCRdb to about 2021). Notes on the research overall: T cells from healthy donors were cocultured with T cell leukemia lines in the presence of bispecific antibodies, after which the depletion of each TRBV family was measured by TRBV sequencing of the surviving cells. Jurkat cells expressed surface TRBV12 (TRBV12-3), and HPB-ALL cells expressed surface TRBV5-5.

In regard to this clonotype: Its recognized antigen is unknown. The sample holds no much larger clone one base away, and base qualities are not on file.

The CDR3 spans 12 residues, from the cysteine through the phenylalanine. The entry retains the CDR3 DNA only, 36 bases that are in frame from base 1. The V end loses 4 bases and the J end loses 5 bases, and a stretch of 8 bases separates them. The germline V gene provides CDR1 MNHEY and CDR2 SVGAGI. For two to three days, T cells were expanded from blood mononuclear cells using either the anti-CD3 antibody OKT3 or CD3/CD28 Dynabeads. The culture conditions for expanded T cells were RPMI 1640 plus 10% fetal bovine serum, recombinant human IL-2 (roughly 95 IU/ml) and IL-7 (around 4.7 ng/ml). Cocultures combined about 5 x 10^4 normal T cells with about 5 x 10^4 target cells and bispecific antibody in about 100 ul, incubated 15 to 20 hours at 37°C. Every bispecific antibody was made of two single-chain variable fragments, expressed in a single-chain diabody format carrying a His tag. Effector T cells came from healthy human donors; peripheral blood mononuclear cells were isolated from leukapheresis samples by Ficoll density gradient centrifugation.

Broader findings and caveats from the paper: Cross-reactivity of the anti-TRBV5-5 antibody with TRBV5-6 was attributed to high sequence similarity between the two genes. Every sequenced sample was a mix of normal T cells and leukemia cell line cells, and most of the targeted TRBV signal originated from the leukemia cells instead of the normal T cells.

Unique molecular identifier barcodes were built into the libraries and used for clonotype quantification. Qiagen AllPrep DNA/RNA Micro kits were used to isolate total RNA, and an Agilent TapeStation was used to check RNA quality. TCR beta libraries were constructed by 5' RACE, in which cDNA synthesis was followed by two PCR steps with TCR beta constant-region gene-specific primers. An Illumina MiSeq platform was used to sequence the TCR beta libraries. The authors' pipeline ran thus. Reads were processed with MIGEC, MiXCR and VDJtools. The frequency of each clonotype was calculated as the fraction of all unique molecular identifiers in the sample that belonged to that clonotype. Any TRBV gene that IMGT lists as a pseudogene or open reading frame, and is therefore nonfunctional, such as TRBV1, TRBV12-1 and TRBV21, was left out. TCRdb took the public reads, trimmed them with fastp at Q25, ran MiXCR for clone calling and kept in-frame beta chains. CDR3 protein sequences are deduplicated, and each keeps its most common genes and DNA. These V and J calls are TCRdb output, not the study's own analysis. Here the sample has about 20,000 distinct CDR3 sequences; roughly 2.6% occur a single time. The top ten clones comprise 30% of the sample.

The source material was healthy donor T cells cultured with leukemia cells. The chain employs TRBV6-5 and TRBJ2-5; matching of 5 bases hints at TRBD2 as the D gene. The receptor was derived from a human donor in good health. Some clones in this sample may be carry-over from other donors' samples. The CDR3 in this case is CASSSAEETQYF. The nucleotide sequence is TGTGCCAGCAGTTCAGCGGAGGAGACCCAGTACTTC.